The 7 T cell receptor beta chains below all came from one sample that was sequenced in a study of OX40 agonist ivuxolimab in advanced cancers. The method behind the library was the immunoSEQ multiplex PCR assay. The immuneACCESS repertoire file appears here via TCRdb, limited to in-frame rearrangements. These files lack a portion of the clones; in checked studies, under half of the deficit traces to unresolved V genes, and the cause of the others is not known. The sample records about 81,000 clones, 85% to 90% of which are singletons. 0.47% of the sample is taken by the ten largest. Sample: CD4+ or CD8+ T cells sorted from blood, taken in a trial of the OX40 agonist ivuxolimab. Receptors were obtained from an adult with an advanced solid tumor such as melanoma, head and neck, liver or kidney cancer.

In nucleotides, the CDR3 is TGCAGCGTTCTTCGTAGGGGGGAAGGAACTGAAGCTTTCTTT. This translates into CSVLRRGEGTEAFF. V gene TRBV29-1 combines with J gene TRBJ1-1; D possibly corresponds to TRBD1 (6 bases). Trimming pared 5 bases from V and 5 bases from J, leaving 18 bases between. This CDR3 is 14 amino acids long. CDR1 and CDR2 from the germline V gene are SQVTM and ANQGSEA.

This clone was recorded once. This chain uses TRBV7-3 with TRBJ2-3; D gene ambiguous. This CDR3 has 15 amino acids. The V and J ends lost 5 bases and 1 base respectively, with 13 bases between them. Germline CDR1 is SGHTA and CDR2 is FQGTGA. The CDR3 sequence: CASSRAPRGTDTQYF. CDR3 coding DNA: TGTGCCAGCAGCAGGGCCCCTAGGGGCACAGATACGCAGTATTTT.

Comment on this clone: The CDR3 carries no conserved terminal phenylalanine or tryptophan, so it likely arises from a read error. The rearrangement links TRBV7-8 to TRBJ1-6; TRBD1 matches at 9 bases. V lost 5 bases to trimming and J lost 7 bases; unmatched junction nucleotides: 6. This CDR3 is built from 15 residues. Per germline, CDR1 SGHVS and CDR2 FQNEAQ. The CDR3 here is CASSPRTGVNSPLHL. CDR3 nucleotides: TGTGCCAGCAGCCCCCGGACAGGGGTGAATTCACCCCTCCACCTT.

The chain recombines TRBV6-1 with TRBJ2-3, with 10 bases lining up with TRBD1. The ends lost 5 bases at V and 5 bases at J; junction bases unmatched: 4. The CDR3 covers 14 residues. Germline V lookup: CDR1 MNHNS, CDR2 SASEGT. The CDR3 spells CASSTGTGEDTQYF. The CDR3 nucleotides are TGTGCCAGCAGTACTGGGACAGGGGAAGATACGCAGTATTTT.

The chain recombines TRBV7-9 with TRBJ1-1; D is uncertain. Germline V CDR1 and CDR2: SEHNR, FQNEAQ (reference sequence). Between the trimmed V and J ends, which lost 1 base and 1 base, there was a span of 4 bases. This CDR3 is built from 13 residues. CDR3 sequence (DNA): TGTGCCAGCAGCTTAGAGAAGAACACTGAAGCTTTCTTT. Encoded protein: CASSLEKNTEAFF.

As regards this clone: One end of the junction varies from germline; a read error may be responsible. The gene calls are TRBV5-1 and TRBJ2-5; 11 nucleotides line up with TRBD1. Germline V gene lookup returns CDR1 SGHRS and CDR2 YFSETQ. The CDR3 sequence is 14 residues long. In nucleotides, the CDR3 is TGTGCCAGCAGCTCGGGACAGGGGGGTTGGACCCAGTACTTC. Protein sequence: CASSSGQGGWTQYF.

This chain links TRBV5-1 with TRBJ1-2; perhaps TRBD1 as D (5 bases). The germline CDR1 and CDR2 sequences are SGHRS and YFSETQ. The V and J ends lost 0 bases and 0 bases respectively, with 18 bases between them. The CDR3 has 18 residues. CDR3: CASSLGQGKRPPNYGYTF. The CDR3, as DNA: TGCGCCAGCAGCTTGGGCCAGGGAAAACGCCCCCCTAACTATGGCTACACCTTC.